This T cell receptor (beta chain) was sequenced during a study of T cell clonotyping in hematopoietic cell transplantation. Using immunoSEQ multiplex PCR, the repertoire was profiled, and TCRdb retains in-frame clones only, with some absent. The sample yields about 29,000 clones, about 93% seen once. From germline, CDR1 is MGHRA and CDR2 YSYEKL. V gave up 1 base and J gave up 5 bases; unmatched junction bases: 3. The CDR3 has 14 amino acids. Source: PBMCs, taken 100 days after allogeneic stem cell transplant. This TCR derives from a female patient in her fifties who had an allogeneic stem cell transplant from a related donor, so the T cells may come from the graft donor. Some clones in this sample may be carry-over from other donors' samples. The rearrangement uses TRBV4-1 and TRBJ2-5; 8 positions match TRBD1. For the CDR3, the DNA is TGCGCCAGCAGCCAAGCAGGGGGCTGGGAGACCCAGTACTTC. It codes for CASSQAGGWETQYF.